These T cell receptor beta chains were read from a single sample in a study of radiotherapy plus CTLA-4 blockade in lung cancer. Using immunoSEQ multiplex PCR, the repertoire was profiled, and TCRdb retains in-frame clones only, with some absent. The data show about 66,000 clones, approximately 82% seen once. Sequencing used peripheral blood, obtained from a patient treated with radiotherapy plus ipilimumab. Receptor source: a human donor with non-small cell lung cancer who had a partial response to radiotherapy plus ipilimumab. The CDR3 runs from the conserved cysteine through the conserved F or W. A D gene is named only where the DNA matches it firmly. Some rows have no size entry. The others give once, few or many, or a class for an expanded clone.

>NA|16|TRBJ2-3|TRBD1|TRBV5-6
CASSYTGTGIPDTQYF
TGTGCCAGCAGCTACACCGGGACAGGGATCCCCGATACGCAGTATTTT
>NA|14|TRBJ2-1|NA|TRBV7-6
CASSLIRGYNEQFF
TGTGCCAGCAGCTTAATCAGGGGCTACAATGAGCAGTTCTTC
>NA|13|TRBJ2-5|NA|TRBV5-1
CASRRESQETQYF
TGCGCCAGCCGCCGGGAGAGCCAAGAGACCCAGTACTTC
>NA|13|TRBJ2-1|NA|TRBV9
CASSRDSYNEQFF
TGTGCCAGCAGCCGGGACTCCTACAATGAGCAGTTCTTC
>NA|14|TRBJ2-1|NA|TRBV14
CASSPQDRRGEQFF
TGTGCCAGCAGCCCCCAGGACCGGAGGGGTGAGCAGTTCTTC
>NA|16|TRBJ2-7|TRBD1|TRBV4-1
CASSLAGQGISYEQYF
TGCGCCAGCAGCCTCGCCGGACAGGGCATCTCCTACGAGCAGTACTTC
>NA|13|TRBJ1-2|NA|TRBV6-1
CASSARLYGGYTF
TGTGCCAGCAGTGCCCGACTTTATGGTGGCTACACCTTC
>NA|14|TRBJ1-4|NA|TRBV5-1
CASSLTAENEKLFF
TGCGCCAGCAGCTTAACAGCTGAAAATGAAAAACTGTTTTTT
>NA|15|TRBJ2-7|TRBD2|TRBV6-6
CASRVAGGMTYEQYF
TGTGCCAGCAGGGTAGCGGGGGGGATGACCTACGAGCAGTACTTC
>few|17|TRBJ2-1|TRBD2|TRBV18
CASSPLTSGSSYNEQFF
TGTGCCAGCTCTCCCCTGACTAGCGGGAGCTCCTACAATGAGCAGTTCTTC
>NA|13|TRBJ1-2|NA|TRBV2
CASSESGAYGYTF
TGTGCCAGCAGTGAATCAGGGGCCTATGGCTACACCTTC
>NA|15|TRBJ2-1|TRBD1|TRBV9
CASSATGDYYNEQFF
TGTGCCAGCAGCGCGACAGGGGATTACTACAATGAGCAGTTCTTC
>NA|13|TRBJ2-7|NA|TRBV7-8
CASSYDSSYEQYF
TGTGCCAGCAGCTATGACAGTTCCTACGAGCAGTACTTC
>NA|15|TRBJ2-2|NA|TRBV19
CASSRQPSNTGELFF
TGTGCCAGTAGTAGACAGCCTTCGAACACCGGGGAGCTGTTTTTT
>NA|21|TRBJ2-4|TRBD2|TRBV4-1
CASSQVLAETLLSLAKNIQYF
TGCGCCAGCAGCCAAGTACTAGCGGAAACCCTCCTCTCATTAGCCAAAAACATTCAGTACTTC
>NA|12|TRBJ2-5|NA|TRBV5-6
CASSRQRETQYF
TGTGCCAGCAGCCGACAAAGGGAGACCCAGTACTTC
>few|15|TRBJ2-3|NA|TRBV7-3
CASSLISGSADTQYF
TGTGCCAGCAGCTTAATTTCCGGGAGCGCAGATACGCAGTATTTT
>few|11|TRBJ2-7|NA|TRBV30
CAWSLFDEQYF
TGTGCCTGGAGTCTGTTCGACGAGCAGTACTTC
>NA|15|TRBJ2-1|NA|TRBV11-2
CASSPGPETDNEQFF
TGTGCCAGCAGCCCCGGCCCCGAGACAGACAATGAGCAGTTCTTC
>NA|14|TRBJ1-4|NA|TRBV7-8
CASSLLGGGAILFF
TGTGCCAGCAGCTTATTGGGGGGGGGCGCGATACTGTTTTTT
>NA|17|TRBJ2-1|NA|TRBV10-1
CASSEGFAGNSFNEQFF
TGCGCCAGCAGTGAGGGGTTTGCAGGGAATTCCTTCAATGAGCAGTTCTTC
>NA|12|TRBJ1-5|TRBD1|TRBV16
CASGQGSQPQHF
TGTGCCAGCGGACAGGGGAGTCAGCCCCAGCATTTT
>once|13|TRBJ2-7|NA|TRBV28
CANSYHGGSEQYF
TGTGCCAACAGTTACCACGGGGGTAGCGAGCAGTACTTC
>NA|13|TRBJ2-5|NA|TRBV5-4
CASSTRFPETQYF
TGTGCCAGCAGCACTAGATTCCCAGAGACCCAGTACTTC
>NA|12|TRBJ2-5|TRBD1|TRBV2
CASRGTGATQYF
TGTGCCAGCCGGGGGACAGGGGCGACCCAGTACTTC
>NA|14|TRBJ2-7|TRBD2|TRBV7-9
CASSQKRERDEQYF
TGTGCCAGCAGCCAGAAGCGGGAGAGAGACGAGCAGTACTTC
>NA|13|TRBJ1-1|NA|TRBV5-1
CASSLAPNTEAFF
TGCGCCAGCAGCTTAGCACCAAACACTGAAGCTTTCTTT
>NA|15|TRBJ1-1|TRBD1|TRBV19
CASSNQGVLNTEAFF
TGTGCCAGTAGTAATCAGGGGGTGTTGAACACTGAAGCTTTCTTT
>NA|13|TRBJ2-5|NA|TRBV6-6
CASSGYGGGAQYF
TGTGCCAGCAGTGGCTACGGGGGAGGTGCCCAGTACTTC
>NA|15|TRBJ2-7|NA|TRBV18
CASSPTQGDVSFQYF
TGTGCCAGCTCCCCGACACAGGGAGACGTATCGTTTCAGTACTTC
>few|15|TRBJ1-2|TRBD1|TRBV5-1
CASSLDAGQGATGIF
TGCGCCAGCAGCTTGGACGCGGGACAGGGGGCCACCGGGATCTTC
>NA|16|TRBJ2-5|TRBD2|TRBV18
CASSPPRSPGGETQYF
TGTGCCAGCTCACCACCCAGAAGCCCGGGAGGAGAGACCCAGTACTTC
>NA|20|TRBJ2-7|TRBD2|TRBV27
CASSYGTSGRRGGRPYEQYF
TGTGCCAGCAGCTACGGGACTAGCGGGAGGAGGGGAGGGAGACCCTACGAGCAGTACTTC
>NA|14|TRBJ2-7|TRBD2|TRBV27
CASSLSAGGYEQYF
TGTGCCAGCAGTTTATCGGCGGGAGGCTACGAGCAGTACTTC
>NA|12|TRBJ2-2|NA|TRBV29-1
CSVGQQTGELFF
TGCAGCGTTGGTCAACAAACCGGGGAGCTGTTTTTT
>NA|23|TRBJ2-1|TRBD2|TRBV19
CASSLNPGLDLLGRKSSYNEQFF
TGTGCCAGTAGCTTGAACCCGGGACTAGATCTATTGGGACGGAAAAGCTCCTACAATGAGCAGTTCTTC
>NA|13|TRBJ2-5|NA|TRBV9
CASSVGQLETQYF
TGTGCCAGCAGCGTAGGGCAGTTGGAGACCCAGTACTTC
>NA|16|TRBJ2-3|TRBD1|TRBV10-3
CAISAQGDLITDTQYF
TGTGCCATCAGTGCCCAGGGGGATTTAATCACAGATACGCAGTATTTT
>NA|15|TRBJ2-1|TRBD2|TRBV6-1
CATSGTPREGNEQFF
TGTGCCACCTCCGGGACCCCAAGGGAGGGCAATGAGCAGTTCTTC
>NA|16|TRBJ1-3|NA|TRBV9
CASSVSSQGAGNTIYF
TGTGCCAGCAGCGTATCTTCACAGGGAGCTGGAAACACCATATATTTT
>NA|14|TRBJ2-7|TRBD1|TRBV5-1
CASSSAGQGYEQYF
TGCGCCAGCAGCTCGGCGGGACAGGGCTACGAGCAGTACTTC
>NA|13|TRBJ1-5|TRBD1|TRBV7-3
CASSRDRDQPQHF
TGTGCCAGCAGCCGGGACAGGGATCAGCCCCAGCATTTT
>NA|15|TRBJ1-5|NA|TRBV19
CASSILGGGNQPQHF
TGTGCCAGTAGTATACTTGGAGGGGGCAATCAGCCCCAGCATTTT
>NA|16|TRBJ1-5|NA|TRBV5-1
CASSLEGGHSNQPQHF
TGCGCCAGCAGCTTGGAAGGGGGACATAGCAATCAGCCCCAGCATTTT
>NA|11|TRBJ2-1|NA|TRBV5-1
CASSLASEQFF
TGCGCCAGCAGCTTGGCTTCTGAGCAGTTCTTC
>NA|16|TRBJ2-1|NA|TRBV5-1
CASSLSGADIYNEQFF
TGCGCCAGCAGCTTGTCTGGGGCCGATATCTACAATGAGCAGTTCTTC
>NA|15|TRBJ1-5|NA|TRBV28
CASSLSVQENQPQHF
TGTGCCAGCAGTTTAAGCGTACAGGAAAATCAGCCCCAGCATTTT
>NA|15|TRBJ1-5|TRBD1|TRBV5-1
CASSLGTGSNQPQHF
TGCGCCAGCAGCTTGGGGACAGGGAGCAATCAGCCCCAGCATTTT
>NA|16|TRBJ2-3|TRBD2|TRBV10-3
CAILAENPGGTDTQYF
TGTGCCATCCTAGCGGAAAACCCTGGGGGCACAGATACGCAGTATTTT
>NA|15|TRBJ2-3|NA|TRBV7-9
CASLPRGLGTDTQYF
TGTGCCAGCCTCCCTAGGGGGTTGGGCACAGATACGCAGTATTTT
>NA|12|TRBJ2-5|NA|TRBV29-1
CSVVGGRETQYF
TGCAGCGTTGTAGGGGGTAGAGAGACCCAGTACTTC
>few|14|TRBJ1-1|NA|TRBV6-1
CASSLGQLNTEAFF
TGTGCCAGCAGTCTCGGACAGTTGAACACTGAAGCTTTCTTT
>NA|16|TRBJ2-2|TRBD2|TRBV2
CASSPRTSGNTGELFF
TGTGCCAGCAGCCCACGGACTAGCGGGAACACCGGGGAGCTGTTTTTT
>NA|15|TRBJ1-4|TRBD1|TRBV6-1
CASRETGSMNEKLFF
TGTGCCAGCCGTGAGACAGGGAGCATGAATGAAAAACTGTTTTTT
>NA|13|TRBJ2-3|NA|TRBV7-9
CASSLGGADTQYF
TGTGCCAGCAGCTTAGGGGGGGCAGATACGCAGTATTTT
>NA|12|TRBJ2-5|TRBD1|TRBV2
CALGQGQETQYF
TGTGCCCTGGGACAGGGACAAGAGACCCAGTACTTC
>NA|13|TRBJ2-3|NA|TRBV7-2
CASSPQHTDTQYF
TGTGCCAGCAGCCCCCAACACACAGATACGCAGTATTTT
>NA|14|TRBJ2-2|TRBD1|TRBV5-1
CASSSERGPGELFF
TGCGCCAGCAGCTCAGAGAGGGGGCCCGGGGAGCTGTTTTTT
>NA|14|TRBJ2-2|NA|TRBV15
CATLRGGNTGELFF
TGTGCCACCTTGAGGGGGGGGAACACCGGGGAGCTGTTTTTT
>once|13|TRBJ2-5|NA|TRBV11-3
CASSLAGKETQYF
TGTGCCAGCAGCTTAGCAGGGAAAGAGACCCAGTACTTC